These 9 T cell receptor beta chains came from one sample sequenced in a study of blood T cell repertoires in COVID-19. Repertoires were generated with immunoSEQ multiplex PCR, while TCRdb's copy carries only in-frame clones and drops some. The sample holds 180,000 or so clones, about 82% seen once. The specimen sequenced was PBMCs or T cells enriched from blood (not recorded which). These receptors were collected from a woman between 25 and 40 years old who had recovered from COVID-19.

The V gene is TRBV28, the J gene TRBJ2-7; D perhaps matches TRBD2 (5 bases). This CDR3 is 17 amino acids long. V was pared by 5 bases and J by 0 bases, with 20 bases between. Germline V gene lookup returns CDR1 MDHEN and CDR2 SYDVKM. CDR3 amino acids: CASSLPLEEASSYEQYF. The CDR3 DNA reads TGTGCCAGCAGTCTTCCACTCGAGGAGGCTAGCTCCTACGAGCAGTACTTC.

V usage is TRBV6-5 and J usage is TRBJ1-2; no clear D. The germline V gene encodes CDR1 MNHEY and CDR2 SVGAGI. The V end was cut by 7 bases, the J end by 4 bases, with 10 bases between. This CDR3 contains 12 residues. The CDR3 DNA follows: TGTGCCAGCAAAGCCGGAGGCTATGGCTACACCTTC. This translates into CASKAGGYGYTF.

V gene TRBV24-1 combines with J gene TRBJ2-1, with D uncertain. Trimming removed 3 bases from V and 8 bases from J, with 10 bases in between. The CDR3 contains 13 residues. Germline V gene sequence: CDR1 KGHDR, CDR2 SFDVKD. For the CDR3, the DNA is TGTGCCACCAGTGATCCGAGCCTCGATGAGCAGTTCTTC. Protein: CATSDPSLDEQFF.

The chain recombines TRBV30 with TRBJ2-7; D is unclear. The V end was cut by 0 bases, the J end by 7 bases, with 13 bases between. This CDR3 comprises 13 residues. Germline V gene sequence: CDR1 GTSNPN, CDR2 SVGIG (reference sequence). The chain's CDR3 is CAWSVRQVEEQYF. DNA for the CDR3: TGTGCCTGGAGTGTACGGCAGGTTGAGGAGCAGTACTTC.

The genes are TRBV5-1 and TRBJ1-4; TRBD1 is a possible D gene (6 bases). This CDR3 spans 15 amino acids. V lost 4 bases and J 0 bases, leaving 10 bases between the germline ends. Looked up from germline, CDR1 is SGHRS and CDR2 is YFSETQ. CDR3 sequence (DNA): TGCGCCAGCAGCCTTGGGACAACAACTAATGAAAAACTGTTTTTT. Protein sequence: CASSLGTTTNEKLFF.

The chain combines TRBV6-5 with TRBJ2-1; perhaps TRBD2 as D (6 bases). V was clipped by 2 bases and J by 4 bases, with 12 bases between them. The CDR3 is 15 residues long. CDR1 is MNHEY, CDR2 SVGAGI, per germline. The CDR3 loop is CASSYRRETYNEQFF. The CDR3 DNA follows: TGTGCCAGCAGTTACCGGCGGGAAACTTACAATGAGCAGTTCTTC.

The genes are TRBV7-9 and TRBJ2-5; 7 bases agree with TRBD2. With V trimmed by 1 base and J by 2 bases, 7 bases remained unmatched. The CDR3 covers 16 residues. The germline CDR1 and CDR2 sequences are SEHNR and FQNEAQ (reference sequence). The CDR3 spells CASSLEQGGWQETQYF. CDR3 bases: TGTGCCAGCAGCTTAGAGCAGGGAGGGTGGCAAGAGACCCAGTACTTC.

The genes are TRBV9 and TRBJ2-2, with TRBD2 identical over 10 bases. This CDR3 spans 17 amino acids. Germline CDR1 reads SGDLS; CDR2 reads YYNGEE. The J segment lost 7 bases and the V segment lost 3 bases, leaving 12 bases of the junction unmatched. The CDR3 loop is CASSADRAGGHGGELFF. The CDR3 DNA reads TGTGCCAGCAGCGCCGACCGAGCGGGAGGGCATGGCGGGGAGCTGTTTTTT. Full variable domain (outside the CDR3, taken from reference TRBV9 and TRBJ2-2): DSGVTQTPKHLITATGQRVTLRCSPRSGDLSVYWYQQSLDQGLQFLIQYYNGEERAKGNILERFSAQQFPDLHSELNLSSLELGDSALYFCASSADRAGGHGGELFFGEGSRLTVL.

The chain joins TRBV28 to TRBJ2-7; D perhaps matches TRBD1 (6 bases). This CDR3 spans 11 amino acids. V lost 6 bases to trimming and J lost 11 bases, with 14 bases between them. CDR1 is MDHEN, CDR2 SYDVKM, per germline. CDR3 protein: CASRFSGAEYF. Here the CDR3 DNA reads TGTGCCAGCAGATTCTCAGGGGCGGAGTACTTC.